A single sample gave rise to the 28 T cell receptor beta chains below, sequenced in a study of shared clonotypes between healthy human individuals. Clones were sequenced by immunoSEQ multiplex PCR, and TCRdb holds only the in-frame ones, with some missing. Of over 2 million clones detected, roughly 95% appear once; the ten largest clones hold roughly 0.13%. Sample: naive CD4+ T cells sorted from blood. Subset in this sample: CD45RA+ positively selected. Source of these receptors: a man aged 18 to 35 in good health.

The chain carries TRBV2 and TRBJ1-6; D possibly corresponds to TRBD1 (6 bases). V lost 8 bases and J lost 6, with 17 bases in between. The germline V gene encodes CDR1 SNHLY and CDR2 FYNNEI. The CDR3 spans 15 residues. CDR3 in DNA: TGTGCCAGCGGGTCCCGGACAGCCGTTAATTCACCCCTCCACTTT. As protein: CASGSRTAVNSPLHF.

Of note for this clone: A junction boundary mismatches the germline segment, possibly from a read error. The V gene is TRBV6-1, the J gene TRBJ2-1; 12 bases are a match to TRBD2. Germline V gene lookup returns CDR1 MNHNS and CDR2 SASEGT. CDR3 length equals 16 residues. CDR3 in DNA: TGTGCCATCAGTGAAACGCCTAGCGGGAGGGATGGTGAGCAGTTCTTC. Protein product: CAISETPSGRDGEQFF.

As concerns this clone: A read error may explain this, as a much larger clone is one base away. This rearrangement joins TRBV2 to TRBJ2-7; the D is unclear. This CDR3 has 15 residues. Per germline, CDR1 SNHLY and CDR2 FYNNEI. CDR3 sequence (DNA): TGTGCCGGCAGTGTCCGTTTACAGAGCTCCTACGAGCAGTACTTC. Its protein is CAGSVRLQSSYEQYF.

This chain joins TRBV6-5 and TRBJ2-1; 7 bases match TRBD1. In germline, CDR1 is MNHEY, CDR2 SVGAGI. Trimming removed 10 bases from V and 7 bases from J; junction bases left unmatched: 10. The CDR3 is made up of 13 amino acids. Written as DNA, the CDR3 is TGTGCCACACACAGGGGATCGATGAATGAGCAGTTCTTC. Translation gives CATHRGSMNEQFF.

Of note for this clone: The sample contains more than one DNA sequence encoding this CDR3. The chain is built from TRBV9 and TRBJ2-2; unclear D gene. This CDR3 has 14 amino acids. Germline V CDR1 and CDR2: SGDLS, YYNGEE. Trimming removed 0 bases from V and 2 bases from J, with 5 bases in between. For the CDR3, the DNA is TGTGCCAGCAGCGTAGCTGGAAACACCGGGGAGCTGTTTTTT. It yields the protein CASSVAGNTGELFF.

This chain links TRBV28 with TRBJ1-5; D unclear. Germline assignment: CDR1 MDHEN and CDR2 SYDVKM. Trimming removed 1 base at V and 7 bases at J, with 14 bases between. The CDR3 is 15 amino acids. The CDR3, as DNA: TGTGCCAGCAGTTTATACAGTCTGGATGGGCAGCCCCAGCATTTT. It codes for CASSLYSLDGQPQHF.

The chain recombines TRBV11-3 with TRBJ1-3; D remains ambiguous. Germline lookup yields CDR1 SGHNT and CDR2 YENEEA. The CDR3 runs to 13 residues. The ends were cut back, 5 bases at V and 3 bases at J, with 8 bases in the middle. CDR3: CASSQWDGNTIYF. The CDR3, as DNA: TGTGCCAGCAGCCAGTGGGATGGAAACACCATATATTTT.

The V gene is TRBV18, the J gene TRBJ2-7; D uncertain. Germline V CDR1 and CDR2: KGHSH, LQKENI. The CDR3 spans 13 residues. V was pared by 5 bases and J by 5 bases, with 13 bases between. The CDR3 reads CASSTDYLDEQYF. The CDR3 DNA reads TGTGCCAGCTCAACTGATTATCTTGACGAGCAGTACTTC.

The rearrangement links TRBV20-1 to TRBJ2-7, with D tentatively TRBD1 (5 bases). Trimming left V 8 bases short and J 2 bases short, with 10 bases between. CDR3 length equals 11 residues. Looked up from germline, CDR1 is DFQATT and CDR2 is SNEGSKA (reference sequence). CDR3 region: CSSGAPYEQYF. DNA of the CDR3: TGCAGTTCTGGGGCCCCCTACGAGCAGTACTTC.

The chain links TRBV18 to TRBJ1-2; D gene unclear. Trimming shortened V by 4 bases and J by 8 bases, and 8 bases separated the two germline ends. This CDR3 has 11 residues. Germline CDR1 is KGHSH and CDR2 is LQKENI. CDR3 nucleotide sequence: TGTGCCAGCTCACAGGTCGAGGGCTACACCTTC. Amino acid sequence: CASSQVEGYTF.

The CDR3 DNA sequence: TGCGCCAGCAGCCAAGGACAGGGGGCAGGGGATACGCAGTATTTT. Translation: CASSQGQGAGDTQYF. This chain links TRBV4-3 with TRBJ2-3, with 10 bases that match TRBD1. Unmatched junction bases numbered 4, after V lost 1 base and J lost 6 bases. CDR1 is LGHNA, CDR2 YSLEER, per germline. The CDR3 covers 15 residues.

The chain employs TRBV10-3 and TRBJ1-2; 11 bases fit TRBD1. This CDR3 region has 13 residues. The ends lost 7 bases at V and 7 bases at J; junction bases unmatched: 5. Germline values: CDR1 ENHRY, CDR2 SYGVKD. CDR3 bases: TGTGCCATCAACCTGGGACAGGGGGGTGGCTACACCTTC. It yields the protein CAINLGQGGGYTF.

This chain links TRBV14 with TRBJ1-1; maybe TRBD1 (5 bases). CDR3 length: 14 amino acids. Trimming shortened V by 4 bases and J by 4 bases, and 13 bases separated the two germline ends. CDR1 and CDR2 from the germline V gene are SGHDN and FVKESK. CDR3 amino acids: CASSLTAGSTEAFF. The CDR3 nucleotides are TGTGCCAGCAGCCTTACTGCAGGGAGCACTGAAGCTTTCTTT.

The chain combines TRBV27 with TRBJ2-7; 8 bases map to TRBD1. CDR1 MNHEY and CDR2 SMNVEV come from the germline V gene (reference sequence). Trimming removed 3 bases from V and 6 bases from J; junction bases left unmatched: 10. The length of the CDR3 is 15 residues. The CDR3, as DNA: TGTGCCAGCAGTTTTGGACAGGGCCCCCTGGGCGAGCAGTACTTC. Amino acids: CASSFGQGPLGEQYF.

The chain is built from TRBV27 and TRBJ2-2; no definite D call. Germline values: CDR1 MNHEY, CDR2 SMNVEV (reference sequence). The CDR3 contains 14 residues. V was cut by 7 bases and J by 4 bases, with 13 bases left in between. The CDR3 bases are TGTGCCAGCAAGAAACACATTCCCACCGGGGAGCTGTTTTTT. Encoded protein: CASKKHIPTGELFF.

The rearrangement uses TRBV7-9 and TRBJ2-7; D unresolved. Germline V gene data show CDR1 as SEHNR and CDR2 as FQNEAQ (reference sequence). Trimming stripped 5 bases from V and 3 bases from J, with 11 bases between. CDR3 size: 13 residues. CDR3 in amino acids: CASSGTVGYEQYF. DNA of the CDR3: TGTGCCAGCAGCGGCACAGTGGGCTACGAGCAGTACTTC.

The chain carries TRBV10-2 and TRBJ1-6; D gene unclear. V lost 4 bases to trimming and J lost 6 bases, with 13 bases between them. Germline loops: CDR1 WSHSY, CDR2 SAAADI. The CDR3 length is 15 residues. CDR3: CASSGRPEVNSPLHF. The CDR3 DNA is TGCGCCAGCAGTGGGAGGCCAGAAGTTAATTCACCCCTCCACTTT.

A word on this clone: Given a much more abundant clone one base away, this may be a read error. This chain connects TRBV7-6 to TRBJ2-7; TRBD2 aligns across 7 bases. After removal of 5 bases from V and 0 bases from J, the junction contained 4 bases not matched to a gene. Looked up from germline, CDR1 is SGHVS and CDR2 is FNYEAQ. This CDR3 contains 14 residues. The CDR3 DNA is TGTGCCAGCAGCCCCAGGGAGGGCTCCTACGAGCAGTACTTC. It translates to CASSPREGSYEQYF.

Note on this clone: Other DNA sequences of this sample code for an identical CDR3. The chain carries TRBV7-9 and TRBJ1-1; TRBD1 is a possible D gene (6 bases). V shed 5 bases and J shed 1 base, with 8 bases lying between them. This CDR3 comprises 13 residues. Germline CDR1 and CDR2: SEHNR and FQNEAQ (reference sequence). CDR3 amino acids: CASSLDRNTEAFF. As DNA, the CDR3 is TGTGCCAGCAGCCTGGACAGGAACACTGAAGCTTTCTTT.

The chain recombines TRBV9 with TRBJ1-2, with 9 bases that match TRBD1. The CDR3 length is 12 residues. Germline loops: CDR1 SGDLS, CDR2 YYNGEE. J lost 6 bases, V lost 6 bases, and 3 bases had no gene match. The CDR3 coding sequence is TGTGCCAGCACCCGGACAGGGGATGGCTACACCTTC. Protein product: CASTRTGDGYTF. The full variable domain, rest sourced from reference TRBV9 and TRBJ1-2, is DSGVTQTPKHLITATGQRVTLRCSPRSGDLSVYWYQQSLDQGLQFLIQYYNGEERAKGNILERFSAQQFPDLHSELNLSSLELGDSALYFCASTRTGDGYTFGSGTRLTVV.

This sequence joins TRBV4-3 and TRBJ1-4; 9 nucleotides agree with TRBD1. Germline lookup yields CDR1 LGHNA and CDR2 YSLEER. The CDR3 is 16 residues long. V lost 1 base, J lost 4 bases, and 4 bases stayed unmatched. The CDR3 loop is CASSQVTGQGNEKLFF. DNA for the CDR3: TGCGCCAGCAGCCAAGTAACGGGACAGGGTAATGAAAAACTGTTTTTT.

This chain joins TRBV6-1 and TRBJ1-4; possible D gene TRBD1, 5 bases. This CDR3 contains 15 residues. The V end was cut by 0 bases, the J end by 0 bases, with 5 bases between. Looked up from germline, CDR1 is MNHNS and CDR2 is SASEGT. The CDR3, as DNA: TGTGCCAGCAGTGAAGCGACAGCAACTAATGAAAAACTGTTTTTT. The encoded protein is CASSEATATNEKLFF.

In its sample, this clone was seen a few times. Other DNA sequences in the same sample also yield this CDR3. The chain employs TRBV30 and TRBJ1-5; no clear D gene. The length of the CDR3 is 13 residues. Germline V gives CDR1 GTSNPN, CDR2 SVGIG (reference sequence). V lost 0 bases, J lost 5 bases, and 8 bases lay in between. The CDR3 region has the DNA TGTGCCTGGAGTGTACCTGGTGATCAGCCCCAGCATTTT. It specifies CAWSVPGDQPQHF.

In this sample, this clone turned up once. The V gene is TRBV29-1, the J gene TRBJ1-1, with 9 nucleotides matching TRBD1. There are 17 residues in the CDR3. The V and J ends lost 6 bases and 4 bases, in that order; junction bases with no gene match: 18. Germline assignment: CDR1 SQVTM and CDR2 ANQGSEA. CDR3 amino acids: CSVRRGQGMGWGTEAFF. The DNA of the CDR3 is TGCAGCGTCCGGAGAGGACAGGGGATGGGTTGGGGCACTGAAGCTTTCTTT. Together with reference TRBV29-1 and TRBJ1-1, the CDR3 gives the full variable domain: SAVISQKPSRDICQRGTSLTIQCQVDSQVTMMFWYRQQPGQSLTLIATANQGSEATYESGFVIDKFPISRPNLTFSTLTVSNMSPEDSSIYLCSVRRGQGMGWGTEAFFGQGTRLTVV.

The chain uses TRBV7-9 and TRBJ1-4; TRBD1 matches at 7 bases. From germline, CDR1 is SEHNR and CDR2 FQNEAQ (reference sequence). V shed 4 bases, J shed 8 bases, and the junction held 13 bases outside the gene matches. The length of the CDR3 is 16 residues. For the CDR3, the DNA is TGTGCCAGCAGCTCCAGATCGCAGGGGGGGAGCGAAAAACTGTTTTTT. It yields the protein CASSSRSQGGSEKLFF.

The chain carries TRBV10-3 and TRBJ2-7, with TRBD2 identical over 11 bases. In germline, CDR1 is ENHRY, CDR2 SYGVKD. V trimming: 6 bases; J trimming: 2 bases; junction bases outside the gene matches: 9. The CDR3 runs 16 residues. CDR3 coding DNA: TGTGCCATCAGCGGGACTAGCGGAAACAGCACCTACGAGCAGTACTTC. Its protein product is CAISGTSGNSTYEQYF.

This chain uses TRBV5-4 with TRBJ2-3, with 9 bases lining up with TRBD1. The CDR3 loop spans 15 amino acids. Germline-derived CDR1 and CDR2 are SGHNT and YYREEE (reference sequence). After removal of 0 bases from V and 3 bases from J, the junction contained 2 bases not matched to a gene. The DNA of the CDR3 is TGTGCCAGCAGCTTGGCTGGACAGGGGACAGATACGCAGTATTTT. This gives the protein CASSLAGQGTDTQYF.

The chain links TRBV6-1 to TRBJ1-6, with D unclear. V was clipped by 2 bases and J by 2 bases, with 10 bases between them. Germline V gives CDR1 MNHNS, CDR2 SASEGT. The CDR3 runs to 16 residues. CDR3 coding DNA: TGTGCCAGCAGTGAATCCCCAGCAACCTATAATTCACCCCTCCACTTT. Encoded protein: CASSESPATYNSPLHF.